This T cell receptor beta chain is drawn from a study of identical twins. TCRdb re-analysed the 5' RACE reads in MiXCR, keeping a single row per CDR3 protein. The table lists fewer than 250,000 distinct CDR3 sequences, around 10% of them singletons. This CDR3 comprises 17 residues. Germline V lookup: CDR1 DFQATT, CDR2 SNEGSKA (reference sequence). V dropped 4 bases and J dropped 7; count of bases not matched to a gene: 17. The sample comprised memory (CD45RO+) T cells sorted from blood. The source of this sequence is a woman between 18 and 30 years old in good health. V gene TRBV20-1 combines with J gene TRBJ2-1; 9 bases fit TRBD2. In DNA form, the CDR3 reads TGCAGTGCTAATGGGGACATAGCGGGGGTTAAGATGAATGAGCAGTTCTTC. The encoded protein is CSANGDIAGVKMNEQFF.